Listed here are 24 T cell receptor beta chains from one sample, sequenced in a study of vaccination and CD4 T cells after COVID-19 (dated by TCRdb to between 2021 and 2023). The treatment or condition label, as the study defines it: roughly nine-day PBMC culture with coronavirus spike peptide pools or control peptides (ViraFEST assay). Antigen specificity for these receptors is unknown. Preparation of the library involved PCR. Sequencing was carried out with an Illumina iSeq 100. DNA from cultured CD4+ T cells was subjected to TCR sequencing with the Oncomine TCR Beta short-read assay at the Johns Hopkins FTIC core. The public reads were reanalyzed by TCRdb: fastp trimming at Q25, MiXCR alignment, in-frame beta chains only. Records with the same CDR3 protein are collapsed into one entry carrying the most frequent genes and DNA. The sample records approximately 15,000 distinct CDR3 sequences, around 75% of which are singletons. Of the sample, around 10% falls within the top ten clones.

Sequences were derived from CD4+ T cells from blood, cultured in vitro, sampled after SARS-CoV-2 vaccination. The source of these receptors is a human donor who received a COVID-19 vaccine.

J is TRBJ2-3 and V is TRBV15; D uncertain. CDR1 is LNHNV and CDR2 is YYDKDF in the germline V gene (reference sequence). The CDR3 is 12 amino acids. The V gene lost 5 bases and the J gene lost 5 bases, with 8 bases spanning the gap. The CDR3 sequence: CATSATGDTQYF. The CDR3 DNA sequence: TGTGCCACCAGCGCGACGGGAGATACGCAGTATTTT.

The chain combines TRBV7-8 with TRBJ1-1; D might be TRBD1 (5 bases). The CDR3 loop spans 13 amino acids. Trimming stripped 1 base from V and 5 bases from J, with 8 bases between. CDR1 is SGHVS, CDR2 FQNEAQ, per germline. The CDR3 loop is CASSLVRGTEAFF. The CDR3 nucleotides read TGTGCCAGCAGCTTAGTACGGGGGACTGAAGCTTTCTTT.

This clonotype showed up just once. This chain connects TRBV27 to TRBJ2-3, with 9 bases lining up with TRBD2. The germline gives CDR1 MNHEY, CDR2 SMNVEV (reference sequence). The ends lost 2 bases at V and 12 bases at J; junction bases unmatched: 9. This CDR3 is built from 14 residues. CDR3 DNA: TGTGCCAGCAGTTTACGAGCGGGGGGAGCCCCTCAGTATTTT. Encoded protein: CASSLRAGGAPQYF.

This clonotype was seen only a few times. The chain recombines TRBV30 with TRBJ1-5; 7 nucleotides match TRBD1. Per the germline V gene, CDR1 is GTSNPN and CDR2 is SVGIG (reference sequence). After removal of 4 bases from V and 4 bases from J, the junction contained 7 bases not matched to a gene. This CDR3 is built from 14 residues. The CDR3 DNA reads TGTGCCTGGACACGACAGGGAAATAATCAGCCCCAGCATTTT. Encoded protein: CAWTRQGNNQPQHF.

V and J are TRBV21-1 and TRBJ2-7; TRBD1, the D gene given by the table, was not confirmed from the DNA. TRBV21-1 is designated a pseudogene. This CDR3 has 14 amino acids. The CDR3 sequence: CASSKGAGAYEQYF. Written as DNA, the CDR3 is TGTGCCAGCAGCAAAGGAGCAGGGGCCTACGAGCAGTACTTC.

The V and J genes are TRBV2 and TRBJ1-6; no definite D call. V lost 9 bases to trimming and J lost 7 bases, with 13 bases between them. The CDR3 extends over 13 amino acids. The germline gives CDR1 SNHLY, CDR2 FYNNEI. As DNA, the CDR3 is TGTGCCAGGGCCTACCTACAGAATTCACCCCTCCACTTT. Translated, it gives CARAYLQNSPLHF.

This chain uses TRBV28 with TRBJ1-5, with D uncertain. CDR1 is MDHEN, CDR2 SYDVKM, per germline. CDR3 size: 15 residues. The V end lost 3 bases, the J end lost 2 bases, and 11 bases lay between the germline ends. The chain's CDR3 is CASSLPDPGNQPQHF. The CDR3 DNA reads TGTGCCAGCAGTTTGCCCGACCCCGGCAATCAGCCCCAGCATTTT.

A word on this clonotype: A junction end diverges from the germline sequence, so it may reflect a read error. The gene calls are TRBV5-5 and TRBJ1-5; D is unclear. The CDR3 is 13 residues long. Germline V gene lookup returns CDR1 SGHKS and CDR2 YYEKEE (reference sequence). The CDR3 spells CASSLDPDQPQHF. The CDR3 DNA follows: TGCGCCAGCAGCTTGGATCCAGATCAGCCCCAGCATTTT.

This chain joins TRBV24-1 and TRBJ2-3, with D possibly TRBD1 on 5 matching bases. The germline gives CDR1 KGHDR, CDR2 SFDVKD. Trimming took 4 bases from V and 11 from J, leaving 15 bases between them. The CDR3 is 13 residues long. The CDR3 bases are TGTGCCACCAGTGAGAACAGGCTCTATGGGCAGTATTTT. It codes for CATSENRLYGQYF.

The chain has TRBV6-1 and TRBJ1-6, with unresolved D. The CDR3 consists of 16 residues. Germline CDR1 is MNHNS and CDR2 is SASEGT. V lost 6 bases and J lost 0, with 12 bases in between. DNA for the CDR3: TGTGCCAGCAGCACCGACGGAAGCTCCTATAATTCACCCCTCCACTTT. Translating gives CASSTDGSSYNSPLHF.

The V call is TRBV5-1, the J call TRBJ2-7, with 7 bases fitting TRBD1. The CDR3 contains 14 residues. Trimming took 0 bases from V and 3 from J; bases not matched to a gene: 3. Germline V gives CDR1 SGHRS, CDR2 YFSETQ. The CDR3 nucleotides are TGCGCCAGCAGCTTGGGGGGACAGCTCTACGAGCAGTACTTC. Its translation is CASSLGGQLYEQYF.

This clonotype showed up just once. The chain uses TRBV19 and TRBJ1-1, with D possibly TRBD1 on 5 matching bases. V was pared by 4 bases and J by 4 bases, with 25 bases between. The CDR3 extends over 18 amino acids. CDR1 and CDR2 from the germline V gene are LNHDA and SQIVND (reference sequence). This CDR3 is CASSKGQGVLLGSTEAFF. As DNA, the CDR3 is TGTGCCAGTAGTAAGGGGCAAGGGGTTTTACTTGGTAGCACTGAAGCTTTCTTT.

The J gene is TRBJ1-5, the V gene TRBV6-5; no clear D gene. The germline CDR1 and CDR2 sequences are MNHEY and SVGAGI. This CDR3 has 16 residues. With 0 bases removed from V and 1 base from J, the gap between germline ends came to 10 bases. This CDR3 reads CASSYSIGRSNQPQHF. The CDR3 DNA is TGTGCCAGCAGTTACTCGATTGGTAGGAGCAATCAGCCCCAGCATTTT.

The chain couples TRBV10-3 to TRBJ2-1, with 7 bases matching TRBD2. This CDR3 comprises 17 residues. Germline-derived CDR1 and CDR2 are ENHRY and SYGVKD. The V gene end was trimmed by 6 bases and the J gene end by 0 bases; junction bases not matched to a gene: 11. This CDR3 reads CAISGQKAGSSYNEQFF. The DNA of the CDR3 is TGTGCCATCAGCGGTCAGAAAGCGGGGAGCTCCTACAATGAGCAGTTCTTC.

This clonotype showed up just a few times. CDR3 sequence reads: CAWSDRGQRGYTF. The DNA for the CDR3 is TGTGCCTGGAGTGACAGGGGGCAGAGAGGCTACACCTTC. The chain combines TRBV30 with TRBJ1-2, with 9 bases aligning to TRBD1. The CDR3 loop spans 13 amino acids. Germline-derived CDR1 and CDR2 are GTSNPN and SVGIG (reference sequence). V lost 1 base, J lost 8 bases, and 5 bases stayed unmatched.

The V and J genes are TRBV7-2 and TRBJ2-2; unclear D gene. The CDR3 has 12 amino acids. Germline V CDR1 and CDR2: SGHTA, FQGNSA. The V gene lost 0 bases and the J gene lost 6 bases, with 2 bases spanning the gap. This chain's CDR3 is CASSLASGELFF. CDR3 DNA sequence: TGTGCCAGCAGCTTAGCCTCCGGGGAGCTGTTTTTT.

The chain is built from TRBV7-9 and TRBJ2-1; 9 bases are a match to TRBD2. After removal of 3 bases from V and 0 bases from J, the junction contained 6 bases not matched to a gene. Germline V gives CDR1 SEHNR, CDR2 FQNEAQ (reference sequence). This CDR3 is 17 amino acids long. CDR3 sequence: CASSLGTSWSSYNEQFF. The CDR3, as DNA: TGTGCCAGCAGCTTGGGGACTAGCTGGAGCTCCTACAATGAGCAGTTCTTC. The variable domain in full, completed from reference TRBV7-9 and TRBJ2-1, reads DTGVSQNPRHKITKRGQNVTFRCDPISEHNRLYWYRQTLGQGPEFLTYFQNEAQLEKSRLLSDRFSAERPKGSFSTLEIQRTEQGDSAMYLCASSLGTSWSSYNEQFFGPGTRLTVL.

The chain couples TRBV14 to TRBJ1-2; D gene ambiguous. The CDR3 is 16 amino acids. Germline V lookup: CDR1 SGHDN, CDR2 FVKESK. V was pared by 3 bases and J by 4 bases, with 18 bases between. The CDR3 protein is CASSQRSGLGPYGYTF. CDR3 in DNA: TGTGCCAGCAGCCAGAGGAGCGGTCTCGGACCCTATGGCTACACCTTC.

This chain connects TRBV7-9 to TRBJ1-4; TRBD1 is a possible D gene (5 bases). This CDR3 region has 18 residues. V was trimmed by 0 bases and J by 3 bases, leaving 17 bases between them. Germline V CDR1 and CDR2: SEHNR, FQNEAQ (reference sequence). DNA of the CDR3: TGTGCCAGCAGCTTAGCCGGGGCCGAACGGGATCCTAATGAAAAACTGTTTTTT. The encoded protein is CASSLAGAERDPNEKLFF.

J is TRBJ2-5 and V is TRBV5-1; possibly TRBD1 for D (5 bases). Germline CDR1 and CDR2: SGHRS and YFSETQ. The CDR3 length is 14 residues. V was pared by 4 bases and J by 5 bases, with 15 bases between. Here the CDR3 DNA reads TGCGCCAGCAGCGAAGGGGTGGTTAGTGAGACCCAGTACTTC. This encodes CASSEGVVSETQYF. The full variable domain, its missing parts supplied by reference TRBV5-1 and TRBJ2-5, is KAGVTQTPRYLIKTRGQQVTLSCSPISGHRSVSWYQQTPGQGLQFLFEYFSETQRNKGNFPGRFSGRQFSNSRSEMNVSTLELGDSALYLCASSEGVVSETQYFGPGTRLLVL.

This chain links TRBV2 with TRBJ2-5, with 10 bases fitting TRBD1. Germline-derived CDR1 and CDR2 are SNHLY and FYNNEI. The CDR3 is 14 residues long. The V segment lost 5 bases and the J segment 4 bases; nucleotides outside the gene matches: 4. The CDR3 nucleotides read TGTGCCAGCAGTCGGGACAGGGGAGGAGAGACCCAGTACTTC. Its translation: CASSRDRGGETQYF.

The chain carries TRBV6-1 and TRBJ1-3; D ambiguous. Trimming shortened V by 8 bases and J by 4 bases, and 9 bases separated the two germline ends. From germline, CDR1 is MNHNS and CDR2 SASEGT. This CDR3 comprises 12 residues. In DNA form, the CDR3 reads TGTGCCAGCTTGACCGGGGGAAACACCATATATTTT. It specifies CASLTGGNTIYF.

V and J are TRBV29-1 and TRBJ2-2, with a weak D call TRBD1 (5 bases). CDR1 is SQVTM and CDR2 is ANQGSEA in the germline V gene. V lost 4 bases to trimming and J lost 4 bases, with 13 bases between them. The CDR3 is made up of 14 amino acids. Here the CDR3 DNA reads TGCAGCGTTGGGCAGGGCGGTGGCACCGGGGAGCTGTTTTTT. Translating gives CSVGQGGGTGELFF.

The chain carries TRBV12-3 or TRBV12-4 and TRBJ2-5; no definite D call. The V gene lost 1 base and the J gene lost 1 base, with 7 bases spanning the gap. This CDR3 spans 14 amino acids. Here the CDR3 DNA reads TGTGCCAGCAGTTTAGGGGTACTCCAAGAGACCCAGTACTTC. This gives the protein CASSLGVLQETQYF.